The sequence of this TCR beta chain was determined in a study of blood T cell repertoires in COVID-19. Trimming cost V 2 bases and J 3 bases; bases outside gene matches: 1. This CDR3 has 13 residues. The germline CDR1 and CDR2 sequences are SQVTM and ANQGSEA. Cohorts were assigned according to the clinical history that participants reported. Remarks on this clone: Distinct nucleotide sequences in the sample also encode this CDR3.

Original analysis: Using reference gene primer amplification, nucleated cell counts were estimated. TCRdb's copy holds only in-frame clones and misses some; the assay was immunoSEQ multiplex PCR. The V and J calls and clone size were taken over from that table, and D and trimming were inferred from the DNA. The sample records about 280,000 clones, 85% to 90% being singletons. The sample comprised PBMCs or T cells enriched from blood (not recorded which). The sequence was obtained from a woman aged 18 to 35 with acute COVID-19. This chain joins TRBV29-1 and TRBJ2-3, with TRBD1 matching over 8 bases. In nucleotides, the CDR3 is TGCAGCGTTGAACAGGGGGCAACAGATACGCAGTATTTT. This gives the protein CSVEQGATDTQYF.